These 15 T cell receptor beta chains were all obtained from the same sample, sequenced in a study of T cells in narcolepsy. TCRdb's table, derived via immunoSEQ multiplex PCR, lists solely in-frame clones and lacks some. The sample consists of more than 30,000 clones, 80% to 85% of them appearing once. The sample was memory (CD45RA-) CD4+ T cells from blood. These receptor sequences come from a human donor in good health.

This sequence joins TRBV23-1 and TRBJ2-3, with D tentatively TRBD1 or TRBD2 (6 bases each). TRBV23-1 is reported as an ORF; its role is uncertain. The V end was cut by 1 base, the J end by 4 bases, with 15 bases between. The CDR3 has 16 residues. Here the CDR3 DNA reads TGCGCCAGCAGTCAATTCAGGGGAGGCGGGGCAGATACGCAGTATTTT. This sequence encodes CASSQFRGGGADTQYF.

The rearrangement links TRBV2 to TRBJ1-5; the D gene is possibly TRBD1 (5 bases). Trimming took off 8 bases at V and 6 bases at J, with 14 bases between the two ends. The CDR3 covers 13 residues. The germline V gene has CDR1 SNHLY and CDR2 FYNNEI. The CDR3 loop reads CASGLGPSQPQHF. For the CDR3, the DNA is TGTGCCAGCGGGTTGGGGCCGAGTCAGCCCCAGCATTTT.

In DNA, the CDR3 is TGTGCCAGCAGCGGAGGGGGAGTCCCCATAGAAAAACTGTTTTTT. Translation: CASSGGGVPIEKLFF. This chain links TRBV28 with TRBJ1-4, with a tentative D call TRBD1 (6 bases). V was trimmed by 6 bases and J by 8 bases, leaving 19 bases between them. Per germline, CDR1 MDHEN and CDR2 SYDVKM. The CDR3 contains 15 residues.

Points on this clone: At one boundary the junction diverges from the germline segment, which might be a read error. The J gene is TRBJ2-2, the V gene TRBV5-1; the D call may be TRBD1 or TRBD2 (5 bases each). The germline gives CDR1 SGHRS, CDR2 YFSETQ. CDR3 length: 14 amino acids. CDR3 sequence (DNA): TGCGCCAGCCGCTTTATGGGGGACACCGGGGAGCTGTTTTTT. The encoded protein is CASRFMGDTGELFF.

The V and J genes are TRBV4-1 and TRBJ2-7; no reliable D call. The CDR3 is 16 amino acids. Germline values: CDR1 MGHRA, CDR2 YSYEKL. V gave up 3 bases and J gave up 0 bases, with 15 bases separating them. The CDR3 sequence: CASSHLFTLDSYEQYF. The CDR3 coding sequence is TGCGCCAGCAGCCACCTCTTTACACTTGACTCCTACGAGCAGTACTTC.

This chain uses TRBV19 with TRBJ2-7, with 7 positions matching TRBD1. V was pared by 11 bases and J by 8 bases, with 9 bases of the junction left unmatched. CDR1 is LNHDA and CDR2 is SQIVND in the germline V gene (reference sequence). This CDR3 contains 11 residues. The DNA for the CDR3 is TGTGCCGCCGGGACAGCCTTGAAGCAGTACTTC. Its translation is CAAGTALKQYF.

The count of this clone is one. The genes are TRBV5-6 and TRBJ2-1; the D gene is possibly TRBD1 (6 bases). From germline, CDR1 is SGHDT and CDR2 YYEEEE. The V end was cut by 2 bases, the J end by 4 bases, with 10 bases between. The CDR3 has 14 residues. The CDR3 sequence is CASSFQGKYNEQFF. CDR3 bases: TGTGCCAGCAGCTTTCAGGGGAAATACAATGAGCAGTTCTTC.

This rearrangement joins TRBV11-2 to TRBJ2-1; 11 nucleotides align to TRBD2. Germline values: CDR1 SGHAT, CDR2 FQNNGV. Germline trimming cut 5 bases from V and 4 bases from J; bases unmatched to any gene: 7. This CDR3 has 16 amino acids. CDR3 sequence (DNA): TGTGCCAGCAGCCTACGACTAGCGGGGATTTACAATGAGCAGTTCTTC. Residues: CASSLRLAGIYNEQFF.

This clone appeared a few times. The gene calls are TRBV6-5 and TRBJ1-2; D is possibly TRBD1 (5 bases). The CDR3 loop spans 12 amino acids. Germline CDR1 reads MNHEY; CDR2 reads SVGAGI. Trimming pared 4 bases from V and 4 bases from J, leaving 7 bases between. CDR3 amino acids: CASSFDSYGYTF. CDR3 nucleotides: TGTGCCAGCAGTTTTGACAGCTATGGCTACACCTTC.

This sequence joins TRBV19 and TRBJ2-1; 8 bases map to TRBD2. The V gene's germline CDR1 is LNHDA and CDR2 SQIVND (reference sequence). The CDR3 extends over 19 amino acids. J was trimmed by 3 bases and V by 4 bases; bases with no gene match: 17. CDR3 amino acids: CASSRSPGDGGAFYNEQFF. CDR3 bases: TGTGCCAGTAGTAGATCCCCAGGCGACGGGGGGGCCTTCTACAATGAGCAGTTCTTC.

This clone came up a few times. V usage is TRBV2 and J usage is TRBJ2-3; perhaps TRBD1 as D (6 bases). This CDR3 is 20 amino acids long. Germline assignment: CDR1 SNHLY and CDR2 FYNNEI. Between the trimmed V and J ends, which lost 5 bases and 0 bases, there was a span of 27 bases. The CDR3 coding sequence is TGTGCCAGCAGTTTCCCGTTAGGTCCGGGACACCGACCTAGCACAGATACGCAGTATTTT. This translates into CASSFPLGPGHRPSTDTQYF.

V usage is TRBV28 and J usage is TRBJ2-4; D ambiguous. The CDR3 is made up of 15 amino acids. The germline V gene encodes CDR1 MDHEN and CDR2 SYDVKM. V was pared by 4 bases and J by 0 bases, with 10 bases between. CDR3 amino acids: CASSSRVLAKNIQYF. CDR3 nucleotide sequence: TGTGCCAGCAGTTCCCGGGTTCTAGCCAAAAACATTCAGTACTTC.

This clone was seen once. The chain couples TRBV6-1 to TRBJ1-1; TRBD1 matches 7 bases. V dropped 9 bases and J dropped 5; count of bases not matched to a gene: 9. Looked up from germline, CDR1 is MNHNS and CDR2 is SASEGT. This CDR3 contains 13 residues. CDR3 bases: TGTGCCAGTAGAGACAGGGCGTTTACTGAAGCTTTCTTT. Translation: CASRDRAFTEAFF.

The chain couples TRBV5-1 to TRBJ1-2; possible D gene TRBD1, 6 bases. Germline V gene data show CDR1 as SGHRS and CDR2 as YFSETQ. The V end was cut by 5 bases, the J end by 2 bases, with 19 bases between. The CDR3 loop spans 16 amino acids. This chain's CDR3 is CASSPPKGTGNYGYTF. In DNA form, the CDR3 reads TGCGCCAGCAGTCCACCCAAAGGTACAGGGAACTATGGCTACACCTTC.

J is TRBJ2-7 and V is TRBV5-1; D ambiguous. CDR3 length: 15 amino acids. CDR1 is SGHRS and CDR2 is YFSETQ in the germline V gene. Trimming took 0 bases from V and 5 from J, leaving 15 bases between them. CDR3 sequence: CASSLGLIMKDEQYF. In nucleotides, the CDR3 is TGCGCCAGCAGCTTGGGCCTGATAATGAAGGACGAGCAGTACTTC.